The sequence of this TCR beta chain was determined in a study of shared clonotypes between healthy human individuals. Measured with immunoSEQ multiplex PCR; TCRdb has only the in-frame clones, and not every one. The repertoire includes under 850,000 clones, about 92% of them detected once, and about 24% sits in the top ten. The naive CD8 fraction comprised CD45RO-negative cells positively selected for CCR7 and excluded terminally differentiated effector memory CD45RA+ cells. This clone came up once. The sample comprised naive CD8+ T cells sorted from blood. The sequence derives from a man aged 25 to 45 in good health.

CDR3 amino acids: CASGLDSRNEKLFF. CDR3 coding DNA: TGTGCCAGTGGACTCGACAGCCGGAATGAAAAACTGTTTTTT. This sequence joins TRBV19 and TRBJ1-4, with a weak D call TRBD1 (5 bases). Germline CDR1 is LNHDA and CDR2 is SQIVND (reference sequence). The CDR3 runs to 14 residues. V was trimmed by 8 bases and J by 5 bases, leaving 15 bases between them.